One T cell receptor (beta chain) is described in this entry. Its antigen remains unknown. Each TCR beta cDNA library carried unique molecular identifiers. Each sample of about 0.9 to 11 million input T cells yielded about 500,000 cDNA molecules, so each molecule approximated one T cell. TCRdb analysed the PCR reads with MiXCR anew, one entry per CDR3 protein. This table has some 690,000 distinct CDR3 sequences, 59% appearing once. This sample was included in a study of post-analysis software for immune sequencing data. In germline, CDR1 is KGHSH, CDR2 LQKENI. This CDR3 region has 14 residues. V was trimmed by 0 bases and J by 3 bases, leaving 8 bases between them. Study conclusions and caveats: Elevated frequency relative to controls characterized 4 or 5 TRBV segments in patients, TRBV5-6, TRBV5-1 and TRBV20-1 among them. A significant reduction in normalized Chao1 diversity was observed in multiple sclerosis patients versus controls.

The V call is TRBV18, the J call TRBJ2-5; no definite D call. This receptor was identified in a girl aged 2 to 10 with multiple sclerosis. The sample was blood. The CDR3 loop reads CASSPPTLKETQYF. In DNA, the CDR3 is TGTGCCAGCTCACCACCGACTCTGAAAGAGACCCAGTACTTC.